This paragraph covers one T cell receptor (beta chain) sequence. The antigen remains unidentified. Every donor was a healthy person donating bone marrow. This sample is drawn from a study of cytomegalovirus exposure and HLA in healthy donors. The study, taken as a whole, reports: A later analysis linked a missense DCLRE1C variant to TCR beta V- and J-gene trimming. Relative to equally common others, HLA-associated TCR beta chains showed greater clonal expansion in a later analysis. As was reported, the HLA-A and HLA-B alleles of most subjects were accurately predicted from TCR beta sequences.

This CDR3 comprises 13 residues. CDR1 is SGHNT, CDR2 YYREEE, per germline (reference sequence). V was cut by 4 bases and J by 5 bases, with 12 bases left in between. With 60 Vbeta and 13 Jbeta primers, the PCR was carried out. Some clones are missing from TCRdb's copy, which holds only in-frame ones; the method was immunoSEQ multiplex PCR. There are about 130,000 clones in the sample, with approximately 1.7% held by the top ten. The chain joins TRBV5-4 to TRBJ2-5; tentatively, D is TRBD2 (7 bases). This receptor was identified in a man younger than 30 in good health and CMV-seronegative. What was sequenced was PBMCs. The CDR3 reads CASSLKGGETQYF. In DNA, the CDR3 is TGTGCCAGCAGCCTGAAGGGGGGGGAGACCCAGTACTTC.